This is a list of T cell receptor beta chains from one sample in a study of graft-versus-host responses after intestinal transplantation. The assay was immunoSEQ multiplex PCR, and TCRdb's table has in-frame clones only and misses some. The sample has some 86,000 clones; 91% are singletons. Their recognized antigens are unknown. Source: unstimulated CD4+ T cells sorted from spleen or lymph node cells, taken before intestinal transplant. These receptors all come from a human donor who received an intestinal transplant. Both conserved end residues are part of each CDR3. Each record gives: J gene, D gene, V gene, clone size, CDR3 DNA, CDR3 protein. The D gene is left open where the match is weak. Clone size is shown for a subset of rows, as once, few, many or a class of expanded clone.

>TRBJ2-7|TRBD1|TRBV2|-
TGTGCCACCCCGATATCCGACAGGGGGCCCTACGAGCAGTACTTC
CATPISDRGPYEQYF
>TRBJ2-1|TRBD2|TRBV19|once
TGTGCCAGTAGCGTCCGGGGGGTGACGCACAATGAGCAGTTCTTC
CASSVRGVTHNEQFF
>TRBJ2-7|TRBD2|TRBV4-3|-
TGCGCCAGCAGCCTGGGGACTAGCGGGGTATACGAGCAGTACTTC
CASSLGTSGVYEQYF
>TRBJ2-7|TRBD1|TRBV29-1|-
TGCAGCGGCGCCTCCGGGACAGACTACGAGCAGTACTTC
CSGASGTDYEQYF
>TRBJ1-2|-|TRBV19|-
TGTGCCAGTAGTCCTCCATCCCGGGGCTACACCTTC
CASSPPSRGYTF
>TRBJ1-1|TRBD1|TRBV29-1|-
TGCAGCGTTCGGGACAGGGGTACTTTCTTT
CSVRDRGTFF
>TRBJ1-2|-|TRBV29-1|-
TGCAGCGCTGTTTTCCGGGACATCGTCTATGGCTACACCTTC
CSAVFRDIVYGYTF
>TRBJ2-2|-|TRBV10-2|-
TGCGCCAGCAGTGAGTCTTACGGGGAGCTGTTTTTT
CASSESYGELFF
>TRBJ1-1|TRBD1|TRBV12-5|once
TGTGCTAGTGGTTCAGGACAGGGTTGGACTGAAGCTTTCTTT
CASGSGQGWTEAFF
>TRBJ2-1|TRBD1|TRBV7-2|-
TGTGCCAGCAGCCCAAAGAGGGGACAGGGATACAATGAGCAGTTCTTC
CASSPKRGQGYNEQFF
>TRBJ2-3|-|TRBV6-1|-
TGTGCCAGCAGTGCCAGGGCGCTCACAGATACGCAGTATTTT
CASSARALTDTQYF
>TRBJ1-1|TRBD1|TRBV11-1|-
TGTGCCAGCAGGCGAATTTCCGGGACAGGGCATGAAGCTTTCTTT
CASRRISGTGHEAFF
>TRBJ2-5|TRBD1|TRBV5-1|-
TGCGCCAGCAGCCCCTGGACAGGTGGGAAGCAAGAGACCCAGTACTTC
CASSPWTGGKQETQYF
>TRBJ2-7|-|TRBV6-6|few
TGTGCCAGCAGCGTAGCCTCGGAACAGTACTTC
CASSVASEQYF
>TRBJ1-6|TRBD1|TRBV7-2|-
TGTGCCAGTGGTCGGGACAGGGCGTCACCCCTCCACTTT
CASGRDRASPLHF
>TRBJ1-1|-|TRBV9|-
TGTGCCAGCAGTCCCGGCGGGCGCACTGAAGCTTTCTTT
CASSPGGRTEAFF
>TRBJ2-5|TRBD1|TRBV4-3|-
TGCGCCAGCAGCGAAGCGGGACAGGGAGGCCAAGAGACCCAGTACTTC
CASSEAGQGGQETQYF
>TRBJ2-3|-|TRBV19|-
TGTGCCAGTAGTATTGCAGGGTTCGGGGATACGCAGTATTTT
CASSIAGFGDTQYF
>TRBJ2-1|TRBD1|TRBV7-9|-
TGTGCCAGCAGCTTAGGGACAGGGAATGAGCAGTTCTTC
CASSLGTGNEQFF
>TRBJ2-7|TRBD1|TRBV19|-
TGTGCCAGTAGCCGGGGGACAGGGGGTTCCTACGAGCAGTACTTC
CASSRGTGGSYEQYF
>TRBJ2-3|TRBD2|TRBV5-1|-
TGCGCCAGCAGCTTGGTACTAGCGACAGATACGCAGTATTTT
CASSLVLATDTQYF
>TRBJ1-6|-|TRBV7-2|once
TGTGCCAGCAGCTTAGAGGGGCATTCACCCCTCCACTTT
CASSLEGHSPLHF